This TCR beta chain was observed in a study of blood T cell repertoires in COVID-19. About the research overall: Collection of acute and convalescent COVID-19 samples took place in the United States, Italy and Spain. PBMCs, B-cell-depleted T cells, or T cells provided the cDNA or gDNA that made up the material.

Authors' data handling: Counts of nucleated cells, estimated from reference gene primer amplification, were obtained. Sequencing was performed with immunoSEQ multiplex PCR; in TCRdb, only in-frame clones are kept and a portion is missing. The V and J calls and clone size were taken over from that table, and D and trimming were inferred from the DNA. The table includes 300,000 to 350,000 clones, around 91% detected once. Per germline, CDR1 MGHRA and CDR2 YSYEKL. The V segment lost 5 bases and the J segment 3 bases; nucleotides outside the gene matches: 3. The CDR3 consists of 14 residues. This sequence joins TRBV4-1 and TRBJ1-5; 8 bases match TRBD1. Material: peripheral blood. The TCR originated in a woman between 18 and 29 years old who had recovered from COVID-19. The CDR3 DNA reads TGCGCCAGCAGCGGACAGGGTCCCAATCAGCCCCAGCATTTT. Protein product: CASSGQGPNQPQHF.